This TCR beta chain appears in the sequencing data of a study of chemoradiotherapy in HPV16-positive cancers. In the study overall: Candidate HPV-specific clones and shared TCR motifs came from two HPV16-positive patients. Study-level points and caveats: Only two HPV16-positive patients supplied the functional HPV-specificity definition. During treatment, candidate HPV-specific clones and E7-related motifs expanded in tumor.

Samples were taken several times over chemoradiotherapy. With respect to this clone: Its antigen remains unknown.

Trimming cost V 6 bases and J 5 bases; bases outside gene matches: 6. Germline V gene data show CDR1 as LNHDA and CDR2 as SQIVND (reference sequence). This CDR3 region has 15 residues. Only in-frame clones appear in the TCRdb table, and some are missing; sequencing was by immunoSEQ multiplex PCR. The repertoire holds approximately 30,000 clones, with roughly 93% as singletons. Specimen: blood, collected from a patient who underwent chemoradiotherapy. The TCR originated in a human donor with HPV-associated anogenital cancer. The rearrangement links TRBV19 to TRBJ2-5; 13 bases agree with TRBD2. In nucleotides, the CDR3 is TGTGCCAGTAGCCGGGGACTAGCGGGAAAGGAGACCCAGTACTTC. Protein sequence: CASSRGLAGKETQYF.